This T cell receptor (beta chain) was sequenced in a study of T cells in Graves' hyperthyroidism and ophthalmopathy. Study context: Peripheral blood sampling occurred at initial diagnosis, before any treatment.

Uncontrolled infection, other autoimmune disease, pregnancy and lactation each barred patients from inclusion. The CDR3 sequence is 13 residues long. V was clipped by 7 bases and J by 2 bases, with 11 bases between them. The germline gives CDR1 WSHSY, CDR2 SAAADI. Amplification of TCR beta CDR3 regions was performed using RNA transcripts as template. Carried out on the TCR CDR3, a first-round RT-PCR used the HTBI primer set. TCRdb re-called the multiplex PCR reads through MiXCR, storing one row per CDR3 protein. The table has 700,000 to 850,000 distinct CDR3 sequences, under 45% seen once. Many counts were recorded for this clonotype.

The chain uses TRBV10-2 and TRBJ1-1, with D hard to call. Sequencing was done on a sample of blood. This TCR was recovered from a woman in her forties with Graves' hyperthyroidism. The CDR3 loop is CASTRSPNTEAFF. Written as DNA, the CDR3 is TGCGCCAGCACGAGGTCTCCTAACACTGAAGCTTTCTTT.